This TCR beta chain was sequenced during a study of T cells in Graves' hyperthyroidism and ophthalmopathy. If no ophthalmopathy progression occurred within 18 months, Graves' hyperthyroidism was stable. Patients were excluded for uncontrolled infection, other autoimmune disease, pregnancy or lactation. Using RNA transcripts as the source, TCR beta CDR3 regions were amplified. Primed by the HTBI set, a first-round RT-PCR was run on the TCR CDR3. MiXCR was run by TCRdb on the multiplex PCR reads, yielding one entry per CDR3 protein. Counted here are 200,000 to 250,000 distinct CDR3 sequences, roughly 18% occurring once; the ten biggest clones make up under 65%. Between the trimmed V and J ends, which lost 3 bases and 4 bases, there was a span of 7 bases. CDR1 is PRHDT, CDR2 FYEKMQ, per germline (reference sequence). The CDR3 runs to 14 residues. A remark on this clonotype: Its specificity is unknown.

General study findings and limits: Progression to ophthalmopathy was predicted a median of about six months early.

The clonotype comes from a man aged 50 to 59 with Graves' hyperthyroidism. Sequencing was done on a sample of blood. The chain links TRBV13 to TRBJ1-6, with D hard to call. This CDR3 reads CASSLFSYNSPLHF. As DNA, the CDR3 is TGTGCCAGCAGCTTGTTCTCTTATAATTCACCCCTCCACTTT.